This TCR beta chain appears in the sequencing data of a study of beta chain features in type 1 diabetes. This clone was seen only a few times. No antigen is known for it. Overall study results and limits: Significant though moderate, a shortening of TCRB CDR3s appeared in all four CD4+ subsets of Type 1 diabetes patients. A PCR bias possibly favoring shorter templates would apply equally to patients and controls.

Expressed TCRB transcripts were sequenced, since all the RNA that had been isolated was reverse transcribed. Profiling relied on immunoSEQ multiplex PCR, and the TCRdb table lists in-frame clones only, not all of them. The table records around 710,000 clones, over 10% of them present only once. The CDR3 is 15 residues long. Germline assignment: CDR1 MNHEY and CDR2 SVGAGI. Trimming cost V 6 bases and J 5 bases; bases outside gene matches: 6. The rearrangement joins TRBV6-5 to TRBJ2-4, with TRBD2 matching over 11 bases. Sequencing was performed on naive CD4+ T cells from blood. The TCR comes from a man younger than 40 with type 1 diabetes. In DNA form, the CDR3 reads TGTGCCAGCAGACCTGGACTAGCGGGCGAAAACATTCAGTACTTC. It is translated as CASRPGLAGENIQYF.